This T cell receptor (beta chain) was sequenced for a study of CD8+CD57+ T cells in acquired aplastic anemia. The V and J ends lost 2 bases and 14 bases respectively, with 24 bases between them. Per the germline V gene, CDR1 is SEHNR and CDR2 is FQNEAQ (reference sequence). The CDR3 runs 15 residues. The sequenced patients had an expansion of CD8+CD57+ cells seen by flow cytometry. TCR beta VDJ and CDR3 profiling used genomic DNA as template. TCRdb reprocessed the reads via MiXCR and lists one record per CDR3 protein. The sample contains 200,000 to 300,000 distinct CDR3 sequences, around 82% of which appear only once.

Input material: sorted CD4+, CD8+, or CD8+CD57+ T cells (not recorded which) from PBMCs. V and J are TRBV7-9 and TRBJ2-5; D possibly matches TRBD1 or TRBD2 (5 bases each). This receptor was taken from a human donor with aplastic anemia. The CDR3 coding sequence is TGTGCCAGCAGCTTAACGGGTAGGAACGGGGCCAACGTCTACTTC. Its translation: CASSLTGRNGANVYF.